The 15 T cell receptor beta chains in this list originate from one sample, sequenced in a study of OX40 agonist ivuxolimab in advanced cancers. Assay used: immunoSEQ multiplex PCR; TCRdb lists only in-frame clones, some missing. Of roughly 110,000 clones listed, under 95% were seen once; the top ten hold approximately 1.3%. The starting material was CD4+ or CD8+ T cells sorted from blood, obtained in a trial of the OX40 agonist ivuxolimab. These receptors originate from an adult with an advanced solid tumor such as melanoma, head and neck, liver or kidney cancer.

The chain uses TRBV19 and TRBJ2-1; 7 bases agree with TRBD1. Trimming cost V 3 bases and J 3 bases; bases outside gene matches: 5. This CDR3 contains 15 residues. The germline V gene has CDR1 LNHDA and CDR2 SQIVND (reference sequence). The CDR3: CASSITGDVYNEQFF. CDR3 coding DNA: TGTGCCAGTAGTATTACAGGGGACGTCTACAATGAGCAGTTCTTC.

This chain joins TRBV6-6 and TRBJ2-7, with TRBD1 matching 10 bases. Losses at the gene ends were 6 bases for V and 5 bases for J; bases not matched to a gene: 7. Germline V gene sequence: CDR1 MNHNY, CDR2 SVGAGI (reference sequence). This CDR3 region has 14 residues. The CDR3 sequence: CASRRQGANDEQYF. The CDR3 DNA is TGTGCCAGCAGAAGACAGGGGGCGAACGACGAGCAGTACTTC.

The chain employs TRBV5-1 and TRBJ2-5; 9 bases match TRBD2. This CDR3 comprises 15 residues. The ends lost 4 bases at V and 5 bases at J; junction bases unmatched: 9. CDR1 is SGHRS and CDR2 is YFSETQ in the germline V gene. Written as DNA, the CDR3 is TGCGCCAGCAGCCCCATAGCGGGGGAGCCGGAGACCCAGTACTTC. Its protein is CASSPIAGEPETQYF.

V is TRBV7-3 and J is TRBJ2-3, with TRBD1 as a possible D gene (6 bases). V lost 0 bases to trimming and J lost 2 bases, with 21 bases between them. Germline-derived CDR1 and CDR2 are SGHTA and FQGTGA. There are 19 residues in the CDR3. DNA of the CDR3: TGTGCCAGCAGCTTAACGGCTCAGGGCTCCCAGGGGAACACAGATACGCAGTATTTT. It encodes CASSLTAQGSQGNTDTQYF.

This clone was observed once. At one of its ends the junction is not consistent with the germline gene, which may arise from a read error. The CDR3 loop is CASGLVIGGSIDTQYF. CDR3 sequence (DNA): TGTGCTAGTGGTTTGGTAATTGGCGGGAGCATAGATACGCAGTATTTT. The chain is built from TRBV12-5 and TRBJ2-3; 7 positions match TRBD2. This CDR3 is built from 16 residues. Germline CDR1 LGHNT, CDR2 FRNRAP.

This clone has a single count. This chain joins TRBV10-3 and TRBJ1-1; unclear D gene. The germline V gene has CDR1 ENHRY and CDR2 SYGVKD. This CDR3 comprises 13 residues. V gave up 5 bases and J gave up 1 base, with 8 bases separating them. CDR3 amino acids: CAISLGENTEAFF. CDR3 nucleotide sequence: TGTGCCATCAGTTTGGGAGAGAACACTGAAGCTTTCTTT.

The V and J genes are TRBV6-1 and TRBJ2-1; 12 bases agree with TRBD2. Germline V gene lookup returns CDR1 MNHNS and CDR2 SASEGT. The CDR3 extends over 15 amino acids. J gave up 6 bases and V 8 bases, and 8 bases lay outside the gene matches. The CDR3 sequence: CASVGLAGMANEQFF. In DNA form, the CDR3 reads TGTGCCAGCGTCGGACTAGCGGGAATGGCCAATGAGCAGTTCTTC.

The V and J genes are TRBV5-1 and TRBJ1-1; 7 nucleotides align to TRBD1. V trimming: 2 bases; J trimming: 0 bases; junction bases outside the gene matches: 4. In germline, CDR1 is SGHRS, CDR2 YFSETQ. The CDR3 is 15 amino acids. The CDR3 region is CASSLVDRVNTEAFF. In DNA, the CDR3 is TGCGCCAGCAGCTTAGTAGACAGGGTGAACACTGAAGCTTTCTTT.

The chain joins TRBV6-5 to TRBJ1-1; D remains ambiguous. This CDR3 spans 15 amino acids. The germline V gene encodes CDR1 MNHEY and CDR2 SVGAGI. Trimming left V 5 bases short and J 4 bases short, with 17 bases between. The CDR3 bases are TGTGCCAGCAGTCGATCCTTGGTGGTGGGCACTGAAGCTTTCTTT. Protein product: CASSRSLVVGTEAFF.

V is TRBV19 and J is TRBJ1-1; no firm D call. CDR1 LNHDA and CDR2 SQIVND come from the germline V gene (reference sequence). The CDR3 is 16 amino acids. V was trimmed by 3 bases and J by 1 base, leaving 15 bases between them. CDR3 protein: CASSIAGRIENTEAFF. The CDR3, as DNA: TGTGCCAGTAGTATTGCCGGGAGGATTGAGAACACTGAAGCTTTCTTT.

This chain uses TRBV10-2 with TRBJ2-5; TRBD1 might be the D (6 bases). Germline CDR1 reads WSHSY; CDR2 reads SAAADI. With 6 bases removed from V and 5 bases from J, the gap between germline ends came to 22 bases. This CDR3 is built from 16 residues. DNA for the CDR3: TGCGCCAGCAGCCTCGGACAGACCCCGTTCGGGGAGACCCAGTACTTC. Its translation: CASSLGQTPFGETQYF.

The genes are TRBV9 and TRBJ2-1; D is tentatively TRBD1 or TRBD2 (6 bases each). The V end lost 2 bases, the J end lost 10 bases, and 13 bases lay between the germline ends. This CDR3 contains 13 residues. Germline lookup yields CDR1 SGDLS and CDR2 YYNGEE. The CDR3 DNA sequence: TGTGCCAGCAGCGTCGGGGGCGGCATAGAGCAGTTCTTC. It specifies CASSVGGGIEQFF.

This chain links TRBV7-2 with TRBJ1-1; 7 bases line up with TRBD1. The CDR3 is made up of 15 amino acids. The germline V gene has CDR1 SGHTA and CDR2 FQGNSA. V lost 5 bases, J lost 1 base, and 7 bases stayed unmatched. The CDR3 sequence: CASSPQGQKNTEAFF. CDR3 in DNA: TGTGCCAGCAGCCCCCAGGGACAGAAGAACACTGAAGCTTTCTTT.

The V call is TRBV6-6, the J call TRBJ1-1; maybe TRBD1 (5 bases). The CDR3 length is 14 residues. Germline-derived CDR1 and CDR2 are MNHNY and SVGAGI (reference sequence). Deletions cut 6 bases from V and 0 bases from J, with 11 bases between. The CDR3: CASSHAQVNTEAFF. In DNA form, the CDR3 reads TGTGCCAGCAGCCACGCACAGGTGAACACTGAAGCTTTCTTT.

V usage is TRBV7-2 and J usage is TRBJ1-2; 9 nucleotides agree with TRBD1. Germline-derived CDR1 and CDR2 are SGHTA and FQGNSA. The CDR3 loop spans 14 amino acids. With V trimmed by 3 bases and J by 5 bases, 4 bases remained unmatched. CDR3 region: CASSFYRGPYGYTF. The CDR3 coding sequence is TGTGCCAGCAGCTTCTACAGGGGGCCATATGGCTACACCTTC.